These 2 T cell receptor beta chains share one sample of origin, sequenced in a study of long-term antiretroviral therapy in people with HIV. Assay version v3.0 of immunoSEQ was used, and it was run at survey level. Data came from immunoSEQ multiplex PCR; TCRdb stores just in-frame clones and leaves some out. The sample yields about 21,000 clones, more than 70% seen once. The source was unsorted PBMCs, collected 2.3 years after starting antiretroviral therapy. The receptors come from a man aged 60 to 69 with HIV.

The chain joins TRBV11-3 to TRBJ2-3, with D tentatively TRBD2 (5 bases). The CDR3 covers 13 residues. CDR1 is SGHNT and CDR2 is YENEEA in the germline V gene. Trimming took off 5 bases at V and 6 bases at J, with 12 bases between the two ends. CDR3 amino acids: CASSARTPDTQYF. The CDR3 DNA is TGTGCCAGCAGCGCCAGGACTCCCGATACGCAGTATTTT. Based on the CDR3 plus reference TRBV11-3 and TRBJ2-3, the full variable domain is EAGVVQSPRYKIIEKKQPVAFWCNPISGHNTLYWYLQNLGQGPELLIRYENEEAVDDSQLPKDRFSAERLKGVDSTLKIQPAELGDSAVYLCASSARTPDTQYFGPGTRLTVL.

This chain connects TRBV27 to TRBJ2-1; 11 positions agree with TRBD1. This CDR3 comprises 15 residues. The J segment lost 5 bases and the V segment lost 6 bases, leaving 6 bases of the junction unmatched. Looked up from germline, CDR1 is MNHEY and CDR2 is SMNVEV (reference sequence). This CDR3 reads CASSFGTGGDNEQFF. CDR3 DNA sequence: TGTGCCAGCAGCTTCGGGACAGGGGGGGACAATGAGCAGTTCTTC.